Listed here is a single T cell receptor beta chain. The sample comes from a study of T-cell memory formation after mild COVID-19. TCRdb called the 5' RACE reads again in MiXCR, with one record for every CDR3 protein. The table includes about 620,000 distinct CDR3 sequences, around 17% detected once. Sample: PBMCs or a T cell subset sorted from them (not recorded which). The clonotype comes from an adult woman who had mild COVID-19 (a few samples of this study predate the infection). Cell type and time point are not known.

The CDR3 reads CASSAGTFTEAFF. The CDR3 DNA is TGTGCCAGCAGCGCCGGGACGTTTACTGAAGCTTTCTTT. The V gene is TRBV9, the J gene TRBJ1-1; D may be TRBD1 (5 bases). The germline V gene has CDR1 SGDLS and CDR2 YYNGEE. Trimming left V 3 bases short and J 5 bases short, with 11 bases between. The CDR3 totals 13 residues.